The 23 T cell receptor beta chains below come from one sample, sequenced in a study of response to subunit inactivated influenza vaccine. TCRdb re-derived calls from the RT-PCR reads in MiXCR, one entry per CDR3 protein. The sample has about half a million distinct CDR3 sequences, roughly 9.7% seen once. The specimen was PBMCs from blood, collected about 40 days after vaccination. These receptors came from a man in his forties or fifties who received an inactivated influenza vaccine.

V gene TRBV10-3 combines with J gene TRBJ1-1; D remains ambiguous. The CDR3 has 13 amino acids. Germline V gives CDR1 ENHRY, CDR2 SYGVKD. The V end lost 0 bases, the J end lost 4 bases, and 6 bases lay between the germline ends. The CDR3 is CAISESGSTEAFF. CDR3 nucleotides: TGTGCCATCAGTGAGTCTGGTAGCACTGAAGCTTTCTTT.

The sample holds many counts of this clonotype. The chain links TRBV20-1 to TRBJ2-7, with 9 positions matching TRBD1. Unmatched junction bases numbered 3, after V lost 4 bases and J lost 2 bases. The germline gives CDR1 DFQATT, CDR2 SNEGSKA (reference sequence). The CDR3 runs to 13 residues. CDR3 nucleotides: TGCAGTGCTATGGGGACAGGGCCCTACGAGCAGTACTTC. Protein sequence: CSAMGTGPYEQYF.

This clonotype turned up a few times. The genes are TRBV5-1 and TRBJ2-1, with TRBD2 matching over 12 bases. Germline assignment: CDR1 SGHRS and CDR2 YFSETQ. V lost 2 bases to trimming and J lost 5 bases; unmatched junction nucleotides: 2. This CDR3 region has 15 residues. The CDR3 sequence: CASSFGLAGNNEQFF. CDR3 coding DNA: TGCGCCAGCAGCTTCGGACTAGCGGGGAACAATGAGCAGTTCTTC.

The J gene is TRBJ2-3, the V gene TRBV5-1; D not certain. The V end lost 0 bases, the J end lost 1 base, and 12 bases lay between the germline ends. The CDR3 has 16 amino acids. Germline loops: CDR1 SGHRS, CDR2 YFSETQ. Here the CDR3 reads CASSLDAAWGTDTQYF. The CDR3 DNA follows: TGCGCCAGCAGCTTGGACGCGGCGTGGGGCACAGATACGCAGTATTTT.

This clonotype was picked up many times. V is TRBV5-1 and J is TRBJ2-3; no clear D. Looked up from germline, CDR1 is SGHRS and CDR2 is YFSETQ. The CDR3 is made up of 13 amino acids. V was cut by 2 bases and J by 5 bases, with 9 bases left in between. The DNA of the CDR3 is TGCGCCAGCAGCTTAAGGTCCAAAGATACGCAGTATTTT. Translation gives CASSLRSKDTQYF.

This sequence joins TRBV7-9 and TRBJ1-4; D gene uncertain. Trimming stripped 4 bases from V and 7 bases from J, with 4 bases between. The CDR3 extends over 11 amino acids. Looked up from germline, CDR1 is SEHNR and CDR2 is FQNEAQ (reference sequence). CDR3 amino acids: CASSSLEKLFF. The CDR3 DNA is TGTGCCAGCAGCTCCCTTGAAAAACTGTTTTTT.

The CDR3 DNA follows: TGTGCCAGCAGCTTATCGGCGGTGGCCTACGAGCAGTACTTC. Translating gives CASSLSAVAYEQYF. This rearrangement joins TRBV7-8 to TRBJ2-7; D is unresolved. Per germline, CDR1 SGHVS and CDR2 FQNEAQ. The V gene lost 2 bases and the J gene lost 2 bases, with 10 bases spanning the gap. The CDR3 consists of 14 residues.

This chain uses TRBV5-1 with TRBJ1-2; 9 bases map to TRBD1. After removal of 0 bases from V and 11 bases from J, the junction contained 8 bases not matched to a gene. The CDR3 spans 14 residues. CDR1 and CDR2 (germline): SGHRS, YFSETQ. The CDR3 bases are TGCGCCAGCAGCTTGGACTCCGGGACAGGGTCGTACACCTTC. Amino acids: CASSLDSGTGSYTF.

This clonotype came up many times. The chain joins TRBV12-3 or TRBV12-4 to TRBJ2-7; 7 bases align to TRBD1. The CDR3 is made up of 17 amino acids. V was pared by 10 bases and J by 2 bases, with 20 bases of the junction left unmatched. CDR3 in DNA: TGTGCCACACGGCGAGGTCCGATTACAGGGGATCCCTACGAGCAGTACTTC. This encodes CATRRGPITGDPYEQYF.

This clonotype came up a few times. The CDR3 DNA follows: TGTGCCAGCAGAAAGGGGGCGCATTCAGATACGCAGTATTTT. Its protein is CASRKGAHSDTQYF. The chain recombines TRBV19 with TRBJ2-3, with 7 nucleotides matching TRBD1. The V segment lost 9 bases and the J segment 4 bases; nucleotides outside the gene matches: 10. CDR1 is LNHDA and CDR2 is SQIVND in the germline V gene (reference sequence). This CDR3 has 14 amino acids.

This clonotype appeared many times. The chain couples TRBV20-1 to TRBJ2-7; TRBD2 matches 9 bases. V dropped 3 bases and J dropped 6; count of bases not matched to a gene: 6. Germline values: CDR1 DFQATT, CDR2 SNEGSKA (reference sequence). CDR3 size: 13 residues. DNA for the CDR3: TGCAGTGCTAGCCGCGCTAGCGGGACCGAGCAGTACTTC. Its protein product is CSASRASGTEQYF.

This rearrangement joins TRBV28 to TRBJ2-3; D possibly uses TRBD1 or TRBD2 (5 bases each). The CDR3 has 15 residues. The V end lost 11 bases, the J end lost 4 bases, and 22 bases lay between the germline ends. CDR1 and CDR2 (germline): MDHEN, SYDVKM. The CDR3 loop is CAGMPGLARSDTQYF. For the CDR3, the DNA is TGTGCCGGCATGCCGGGGCTTGCGCGTTCAGATACGCAGTATTTT.

The rearrangement uses TRBV7-6 and TRBJ2-5; D is unresolved. The ends were cut back, 3 bases at V and 7 bases at J, with 9 bases in the middle. This CDR3 spans 12 amino acids. The germline V gene has CDR1 SGHVS and CDR2 FNYEAQ. CDR3 loop: CASSFALGTQYF. In DNA form, the CDR3 reads TGTGCCAGCAGCTTCGCCCTGGGGACCCAGTACTTC.

This clonotype has ten or more counts. The J gene is TRBJ2-5, the V gene TRBV3-1, with 8 bases fitting TRBD1. CDR3 size: 13 residues. The germline V gene has CDR1 LGHDT and CDR2 YNNKEL (reference sequence). Trimming took 8 bases from V and 5 from J; bases not matched to a gene: 7. The DNA of the CDR3 is TGTGCCAGCGATTCCAGGGGGCGGGAGACCCAGTACTTC. Protein: CASDSRGRETQYF.

This clonotype was seen a handful of times. For the CDR3, the DNA is TGCGCCAGTAAGGACGTGAGCTCTGGAAACACCATATATTTT. This gives the protein CASKDVSSGNTIYF. The chain combines TRBV5-1 with TRBJ1-3; no reliable D call. This CDR3 has 14 residues. Trimming took 8 bases from V and 0 from J, leaving 12 bases between them. From germline, CDR1 is SGHRS and CDR2 YFSETQ.

The chain couples TRBV5-1 to TRBJ2-3; 8 nucleotides line up with TRBD1. The V gene's germline CDR1 is SGHRS and CDR2 YFSETQ. CDR3 length equals 13 residues. Trimming at V came to 8 bases and at J to 2 bases, leaving 4 bases not matched to a gene. Written as DNA, the CDR3 is TGCGCCAGTATGGACAGGGTCACAGATACGCAGTATTTT. Protein sequence: CASMDRVTDTQYF.

This clonotype was counted between two and nine times. V and J are TRBV3-1 and TRBJ2-3; the match to TRBD2 covers 8 bases. The germline V gene has CDR1 LGHDT and CDR2 YNNKEL (reference sequence). The CDR3 covers 20 residues. The V and J ends lost 1 base and 5 bases, in that order; junction bases with no gene match: 20. The CDR3 sequence is CASSQARRTLVSGERDTQYF. CDR3 nucleotides: TGTGCCAGCAGCCAAGCCCGGCGTACCTTGGTTAGCGGGGAGAGAGATACGCAGTATTTT.

This chain uses TRBV10-3 with TRBJ1-2; a weak D match, TRBD1 (5 bases). This CDR3 spans 13 amino acids. The V end was cut by 6 bases, the J end by 3 bases, with 11 bases between. Germline V gene sequence: CDR1 ENHRY, CDR2 SYGVKD. DNA for the CDR3: TGTGCCATCAGCCCCCAGGGAGACTATGGCTACACCTTC. Its protein product is CAISPQGDYGYTF.

CDR3: CASKETWQVDYEQYF. Here the CDR3 DNA reads TGCGCCAGCAAGGAGACTTGGCAGGTAGACTACGAGCAGTACTTC. The chain recombines TRBV5-1 with TRBJ2-7; D gene uncertain. The V gene lost 6 bases and the J gene lost 3 bases, with 19 bases spanning the gap. Per the germline V gene, CDR1 is SGHRS and CDR2 is YFSETQ. CDR3 length: 15 amino acids.

This clonotype was observed a handful of times. The chain links TRBV10-2 to TRBJ2-3; 7 positions match TRBD2. The CDR3 loop spans 14 amino acids. CDR1 and CDR2 (germline): WSHSY, SAAADI. The V segment lost 6 bases and the J segment 4 bases; nucleotides outside the gene matches: 7. The CDR3 loop reads CASSGLGGPDTQYF. The CDR3 DNA follows: TGCGCCAGCAGCGGACTGGGAGGGCCAGATACGCAGTATTTT.

This clonotype was counted at least ten times. The chain employs TRBV10-3 and TRBJ2-4; D unresolved. Germline values: CDR1 ENHRY, CDR2 SYGVKD. V was clipped by 7 bases and J by 3 bases, with 13 bases between them. This CDR3 is 14 amino acids long. CDR3 sequence: CAIKSATGKNIQYF. The CDR3 bases are TGTGCCATCAAGTCGGCAACCGGCAAAAACATTCAGTACTTC.

V is TRBV7-2 and J is TRBJ2-5, with 8 bases that match TRBD1. The CDR3 sequence is 15 residues long. Trimming at V came to 5 bases and at J to 3 bases, leaving 8 bases not matched to a gene. The germline V gene encodes CDR1 SGHTA and CDR2 FQGNSA. The CDR3 DNA reads TGTGCCAGCAGCCAGGACAGGGACTGGGAAGAGACCCAGTACTTC. This encodes CASSQDRDWEETQYF.

This clonotype was found many times. As DNA, the CDR3 is TGTGCCAGCAGCCTAACTAGCGGGAGGGCCAATGAGCAGTTCTTC. As protein: CASSLTSGRANEQFF. This rearrangement joins TRBV6-2 or TRBV6-3 to TRBJ2-1, with TRBD2 identical over 13 bases. The V and J ends lost 6 bases and 6 bases, in that order; junction bases with no gene match: 5. CDR3 length: 15 amino acids. CDR1 is MNHEY and CDR2 is SVGEGT in the germline V gene.